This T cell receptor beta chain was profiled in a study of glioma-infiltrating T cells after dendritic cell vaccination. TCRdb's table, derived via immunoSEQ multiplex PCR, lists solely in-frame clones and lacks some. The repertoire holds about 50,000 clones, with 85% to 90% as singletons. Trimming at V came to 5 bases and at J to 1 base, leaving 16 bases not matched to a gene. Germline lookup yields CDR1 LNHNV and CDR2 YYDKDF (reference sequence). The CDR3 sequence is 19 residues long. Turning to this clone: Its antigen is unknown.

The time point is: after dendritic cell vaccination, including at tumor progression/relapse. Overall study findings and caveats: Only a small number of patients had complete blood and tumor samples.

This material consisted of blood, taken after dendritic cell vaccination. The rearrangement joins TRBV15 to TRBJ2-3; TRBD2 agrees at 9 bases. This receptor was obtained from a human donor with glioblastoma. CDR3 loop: CATSAAIPGLASRTDTQYF. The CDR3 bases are TGTGCCACCAGCGCTGCGATACCGGGACTAGCTTCCCGCACAGATACGCAGTATTTT.